These 18 T cell receptor beta chains were all obtained from the same sample, sequenced in a study of T cells after yellow fever vaccination. TCRdb re-derived calls from the 5' RACE reads in MiXCR, one entry per CDR3 protein. The data hold about 220,000 distinct CDR3 sequences, with more than 3% observed a single time. Sequenced here: CD4+ T cells sorted from PBMCs, sampled 10 days after the yellow fever booster vaccination. The receptors shown here come from a man between 18 and 29 years old who received the YFV17D yellow fever vaccine.

This clonotype has more than one count but fewer than ten. The rearrangement links TRBV19 to TRBJ1-1; possibly TRBD1 for D (5 bases). The V gene lost 6 bases and the J gene lost 4 bases, with 12 bases spanning the gap. The germline gives CDR1 LNHDA, CDR2 SQIVND (reference sequence). There are 13 residues in the CDR3. The CDR3: CASSPTVGTEAFF. The CDR3 region has the DNA TGTGCCAGTAGCCCGACAGTCGGCACTGAAGCTTTCTTT.

This clonotype was found a few times. The chain joins TRBV5-6 to TRBJ1-1, with D tentatively TRBD1 (5 bases). V shed 4 bases and J shed 11 bases, with 15 bases lying between them. Germline V gene data show CDR1 as SGHDT and CDR2 as YYEEEE. The CDR3 sequence is 12 residues long. CDR3: CASSRSRATAFF. CDR3 coding DNA: TGTGCCAGCAGCCGGAGCAGGGCGACGGCTTTCTTT. The full variable domain, with the rest looked up from reference TRBV5-6 and TRBJ1-1, is DAGVTQSPTHLIKTRGQQVTLRCSPKSGHDTVSWYQQALGQGPQFIFQYYEEEERQRGNFPDRFSGHQFPNYSSELNVNALLLGDSALYLCASSRSRATAFFGQGTRLTVV.

The chain recombines TRBV7-3 with TRBJ2-3, with 9 bases lining up with TRBD2. Unmatched junction bases numbered 14, after V lost 5 bases and J lost 5 bases. CDR1 and CDR2 (germline): SGHTA, FQGTGA. The CDR3 is 17 residues long. Here the CDR3 reads CASSAWGRASGKDTQYF. CDR3 in DNA: TGTGCCAGCAGCGCCTGGGGACGGGCTAGCGGGAAAGATACGCAGTATTTT.

This clonotype was detected many times. The genes are TRBV7-6 and TRBJ2-1; D gene uncertain. The CDR3 extends over 13 amino acids. Germline values: CDR1 SGHVS, CDR2 FNYEAQ. With 5 bases removed from V and 8 bases from J, the gap between germline ends came to 13 bases. Here the CDR3 reads CASSPGLEDEQFF. The CDR3 DNA is TGTGCCAGCAGCCCGGGCCTAGAGGATGAGCAGTTCTTC.

This clonotype has a handful of counts. V gene TRBV5-4 combines with J gene TRBJ2-7; D uncertain. V gave up 0 bases and J gave up 2 bases, with 12 bases separating them. The germline gives CDR1 SGHNT, CDR2 YYREEE (reference sequence). This CDR3 region has 15 residues. For the CDR3, the DNA is TGTGCCAGCAGCTTGGGGGTCAGCTCCACCTACGAGCAGTACTTC. Its protein product is CASSLGVSSTYEQYF.

The V gene is TRBV28, the J gene TRBJ1-1, with D hard to call. The CDR3 extends over 12 amino acids. Germline CDR1 is MDHEN and CDR2 is SYDVKM. Trimming cost V 6 bases and J 10 bases, with 15 bases left between them. For the CDR3, the DNA is TGTGCCAGCAGAATTTGGGGTATGGGAGCTTTCTTT. Protein product: CASRIWGMGAFF.

This clonotype has ten or more counts. This chain connects TRBV10-3 to TRBJ1-2, with TRBD1 identical over 8 bases. Germline loops: CDR1 ENHRY, CDR2 SYGVKD. The length of the CDR3 is 16 residues. V lost 3 bases and J lost 2; bases outside the gene matches: 8. Written as DNA, the CDR3 is TGTGCCATCAGTGATATACCGGGACAGGCAAACTATGGCTACACCTTC. Its translation: CAISDIPGQANYGYTF.

This clonotype showed up many times. This rearrangement joins TRBV7-2 to TRBJ2-5, with 8 bases matching TRBD1. V lost 4 bases, J lost 0 bases, and 1 base stayed unmatched. Germline V gene sequence: CDR1 SGHTA, CDR2 FQGNSA. The CDR3 is 14 residues long. CDR3 loop: CASSWGQDQETQYF. The CDR3 coding sequence is TGTGCCAGCAGCTGGGGACAGGACCAAGAGACCCAGTACTTC.

The table lists this clonotype with many counts. This sequence joins TRBV7-2 and TRBJ2-3; D gene unclear. Germline V lookup: CDR1 SGHTA, CDR2 FQGNSA. The V end lost 0 bases, the J end lost 2 bases, and 3 bases lay between the germline ends. This CDR3 spans 13 amino acids. CDR3: CASSLAYTDTQYF. CDR3 DNA sequence: TGTGCCAGCAGCTTAGCATACACAGATACGCAGTATTTT.

This clonotype was seen repeatedly, ten times or more. The chain recombines TRBV20-1 with TRBJ2-3, with D perhaps matching TRBD2 (7 bases). The V and J ends lost 6 bases and 5 bases respectively, with 21 bases between them. From germline, CDR1 is DFQATT and CDR2 SNEGSKA (reference sequence). There are 15 residues in the CDR3. CDR3 region: CSAHNAGGGQDTQYF. CDR3 DNA sequence: TGCAGTGCCCATAACGCCGGCGGGGGCCAAGATACGCAGTATTTT.

This clonotype was seen a handful of times. The chain couples TRBV10-3 to TRBJ2-5; D is uncertain. CDR3 length: 15 amino acids. Per germline, CDR1 ENHRY and CDR2 SYGVKD. The V end lost 3 bases, the J end lost 2 bases, and 13 bases lay between the germline ends. The CDR3 here is CAISESRNTQETQYF. CDR3 DNA: TGTGCCATCAGTGAATCTAGGAATACACAAGAGACCCAGTACTTC.

This clonotype was detected a few times. The CDR3 spells CASSLGLTGTLTEAFF. CDR3 sequence (DNA): TGCGCCAGCAGCTTGGGGTTGACAGGGACCTTGACTGAAGCTTTCTTT. The genes are TRBV5-1 and TRBJ1-1; 7 bases fit TRBD1. The length of the CDR3 is 16 residues. V was clipped by 0 bases and J by 5 bases; unmatched bases: 10. Germline V gene lookup returns CDR1 SGHRS and CDR2 YFSETQ. The full variable domain, in which reference TRBV5-1 and TRBJ1-1 provide the parts outside the CDR3, is KAGVTQTPRYLIKTRGQQVTLSCSPISGHRSVSWYQQTPGQGLQFLFEYFSETQRNKGNFPGRFSGRQFSNSRSEMNVSTLELGDSALYLCASSLGLTGTLTEAFFGQGTRLTVV.

This clonotype was recorded many times. The J gene is TRBJ2-5, the V gene TRBV4-3, with a possible D match to TRBD2 (6 bases). Between the trimmed V and J ends, which lost 0 bases and 7 bases, there was a span of 12 bases. Germline values: CDR1 LGHNA, CDR2 YSLEER. The CDR3 spans 14 residues. The CDR3 DNA reads TGCGCCAGCAGCCAAGAGGGGGGTCGTGGGACCCAGTACTTC. This translates into CASSQEGGRGTQYF.

This clonotype was detected ten times or more. The chain uses TRBV20-1 and TRBJ2-2; D possibly matches TRBD1 or TRBD2 (6 bases each). V was shortened by 1 base and J by 4 bases, with 16 bases between the two germline ends. The CDR3 loop spans 16 amino acids. The V gene's germline CDR1 is DFQATT and CDR2 SNEGSKA (reference sequence). The CDR3 region is CSARVGGARITGELFF. Here the CDR3 DNA reads TGCAGTGCTAGAGTGGGGGGCGCGAGGATCACCGGGGAGCTGTTTTTT.

This clonotype was seen a few times. V and J are TRBV19 and TRBJ2-3; 9 bases line up with TRBD2. The CDR3 runs 18 residues. The trim removed 4 bases at V and 0 bases at J, leaving 11 bases unmatched. Per the germline V gene, CDR1 is LNHDA and CDR2 is SQIVND (reference sequence). CDR3 in amino acids: CASSRRGTSTLSTDTQYF. The CDR3, as DNA: TGTGCCAGTAGTAGGAGGGGGACTAGCACCCTCAGCACAGATACGCAGTATTTT.

This clonotype showed up many times. This rearrangement joins TRBV7-2 to TRBJ1-1; 7 bases line up with TRBD1. The CDR3 is 13 residues long. The V segment lost 10 bases and the J segment 0 bases; nucleotides outside the gene matches: 5. Germline V gene data show CDR1 as SGHTA and CDR2 as FQGNSA. CDR3 nucleotide sequence: TGTGCCACCCGACAGGGATTGAACACTGAAGCTTTCTTT. It translates to CATRQGLNTEAFF.

This clonotype was recorded many times. This chain links TRBV2 with TRBJ2-1; 9 nucleotides line up with TRBD2. The CDR3 is 18 residues long. V lost 3 bases to trimming and J lost 0 bases; unmatched junction nucleotides: 9. CDR1 and CDR2 from the germline V gene are SNHLY and FYNNEI. The CDR3 nucleotides are TGTGCCAGCAGTGATTCTAGCGGGGAACCCCTCTCCTACAATGAGCAGTTCTTC. Its protein product is CASSDSSGEPLSYNEQFF.

At least ten counts were recorded for this clonotype. The CDR3 protein is CASSYGLGRVDSPLHF. In DNA, the CDR3 is TGTGCCAGCAGTTACGGTCTGGGCAGGGTGGATTCACCCCTCCACTTT. V is TRBV6-5 and J is TRBJ1-6, with a weak D call TRBD1 (5 bases). CDR3 length: 16 residues. V shed 2 bases and J shed 8 bases, with 16 bases lying between them. CDR1 is MNHEY, CDR2 SVGAGI, per germline.